This is a list of T cell receptor beta chains from one sample in a study of T cell repertoires in cytomegalovirus infection. These TCRs' antigens remain unknown. Using its own MiXCR run on the reads, TCRdb lists one record per CDR3 protein. The sample holds about 920,000 distinct CDR3 sequences, roughly 30% seen once. The sequenced sample was cultured CD8+ T cells from PBMCs, obtained from culture after CMV antigen stimulation. These receptor sequences come from a human donor in good health (CMV status not recorded). Some clones in this sample may be carry-over from other donors' samples. Both conserved end residues are part of each CDR3. D genes are given only for firm matches. Rows give clone size only sometimes, using once, few, many, or a class for an expanded clone.

v_call	j_call	d_call	clone_size	cdr3_aa	cdr3_nt
TRBV7-9	TRBJ2-1	-	few	CASSPFWKEQFF	TGTGCCAGCAGCCCCTTTTGGAAGGAGCAGTTCTTC
TRBV2	TRBJ1-2	-	-	CASEEDTANYGYTF	TGTGCCAGCGAGGAGGACACGGCTAACTATGGCTACACCTTC
TRBV11-2	TRBJ2-3	-	few	CASSLERGPDTQYF	TGTGCCAGCAGCTTAGAACGTGGTCCAGATACGCAGTATTTT
TRBV2	TRBJ1-2	-	-	CASSEVTGTGYTF	TGTGCCAGCAGTGAAGTTACAGGGACCGGCTACACCTTC
TRBV6-1	TRBJ2-2	TRBD1	-	CASSEDIGGFTGELFF	TGTGCCAGCAGTGAAGATATAGGGGGCTTTACCGGGGAGCTGTTTTTT
TRBV7-8	TRBJ2-1	TRBD2	few	CASGLGSNEQFF	TGTGCCAGCGGACTAGGTTCCAATGAGCAGTTCTTC
TRBV7-2	TRBJ2-5	TRBD2	many	CASSFTSGSGETQYF	TGTGCCAGCAGCTTTACTAGCGGGTCCGGGGAGACCCAGTACTTC
TRBV4-1	TRBJ2-3	TRBD2	few	CASSQGLAAISTDTQYF	TGCGCCAGCAGCCAGGGACTAGCGGCTATAAGCACAGATACGCAGTATTTT
TRBV6-2/TRBV6-3	TRBJ2-1	TRBD1	-	CASLDADRGALRNNEQFF	TGTGCCAGCCTCGATGCGGACAGGGGAGCTTTACGGAACAATGAGCAGTTCTTC
TRBV6-5	TRBJ1-2	TRBD1	-	CASSYSSGAGQVGYGYTF	TGTGCCAGCAGTTACTCCTCCGGTGCGGGACAGGTTGGCTATGGCTACACCTTC
TRBV15	TRBJ2-1	-	-	CATSRDRGAGEQFF	TGTGCCACCAGCAGAGATAGGGGGGCGGGGGAGCAGTTCTTC
TRBV28	TRBJ1-1	-	-	CASSLLEAGNTEAFF	TGTGCCAGCAGTTTATTGGAGGCTGGGAACACTGAAGCTTTCTTT